The rows below give T cell receptor beta chains drawn from one sample of a study of blood T cell repertoires in COVID-19. Profiled with immunoSEQ multiplex PCR; TCRdb holds only in-frame clones, not every one. Of 130,000 to 150,000 clones in the sample, around 85% are singletons; the top ten hold roughly 3%. The sample comprised peripheral blood. The receptors were sampled from a woman in her forties with active or convalescent COVID-19. Each CDR3 is given with its conserved first and last residue. Each record gives: V gene, clone size, D gene, J gene, CDR3 DNA, CDR3 protein. The D gene is left open where the match is weak. Not all rows give a size; the values are once, few, many and, for expanded clones, a class.

>TRBV5-1|.|.|TRBJ2-7
TGCGCCAGCAGCTTGGCCAACTTAGATGCCTCCTACGAGCAGTACTTC
CASSLANLDASYEQYF
>TRBV21-1|.|.|TRBJ1-5
TGTGCCTCGGGGGTGACAGGGAAAAATCAGCCCCAGCATTTT
CASGVTGKNQPQHF
>TRBV5-1|.|.|TRBJ1-1
TGCGCCAGCAGCTTGAGACAGGTAAACACTGAAGCTTTCTTT
CASSLRQVNTEAFF
>TRBV6-5|.|.|TRBJ1-5
TGTGCCAGCGGCCCGAGGAGGGAGGGCAATCAGCCCCAGCATTTT
CASGPRREGNQPQHF
>TRBV19|few|.|TRBJ1-1
TGTGCCAGTAGTCCCGGCAGGGCCTATGGAGCTTTCTTT
CASSPGRAYGAFF
>TRBV12-3/TRBV12-4|.|TRBD1|TRBJ1-2
TGTGCCAGCAGTGCCTCAAGGGGGCATGGCTACACCTTC
CASSASRGHGYTF
>TRBV7-9|.|TRBD1|TRBJ1-1
TGTGCCAGCAGCTTGGGGACAGCGGCTATGAACACTGAAGCTTTCTTT
CASSLGTAAMNTEAFF
>TRBV28|.|.|TRBJ1-3
TGTGCCAGCAGTTTAGGCAGGGGATTCGTATATGGAAACACCATATATTTT
CASSLGRGFVYGNTIYF
>TRBV5-5|.|.|TRBJ1-5
TGTGCCAGCAGCGCCCGACTTTTCGATCAGCCCCAGCATTTT
CASSARLFDQPQHF
>TRBV11-2|.|TRBD2|TRBJ2-7
TGTGCCAGCAGCCTTCCCTGGACTAGCGGAAGGTACGAGCAGTACTTC
CASSLPWTSGRYEQYF
>TRBV5-1|.|TRBD1|TRBJ2-5
TGCGCCAGCAGCTTCGGGACAGGGTGGGAGACCCAGTACTTC
CASSFGTGWETQYF
>TRBV2|.|.|TRBJ1-5
TGTGCCAGCAGTGAAGACGCGCTGGGCAATCAGCCCCAGCATTTT
CASSEDALGNQPQHF
>TRBV2|.|.|TRBJ1-5
TGTGCCAGCAGTGTCGAAACAGGGATGAGCAATCAGCCCCAGCATTTT
CASSVETGMSNQPQHF
>TRBV6-4|.|.|TRBJ2-3
TGTGCCAGCAGTGAGGTGGTAGCGCGTACGCAGTATTTT
CASSEVVARTQYF
>TRBV23-1|.|.|TRBJ1-1
TGCGCCAGCAGTCCCCTTAGACAGACGGTGAACACTGAAGCTTTCTTT
CASSPLRQTVNTEAFF
>TRBV10-3|.|TRBD1|TRBJ2-7
TGTGCCATCAGTGAGTCGATAGACAGGGACGAGCAGTACTTC
CAISESIDRDEQYF
>TRBV4-3|.|TRBD2|TRBJ2-7
TGCGCCAGCAGCCATGTAGTCGGGACTAGCGGGAACGAGCAGTACTTC
CASSHVVGTSGNEQYF
>TRBV24-1|.|.|TRBJ1-1
TGTGCCACCAGTGGAGGAGGGGCGAACACTGAAGCTTTCTTT
CATSGGGANTEAFF
>TRBV18|once|.|TRBJ1-1
TGTGCCAGCTCACCCACTATCGGGGGTCGGACGAACACTGAAGCTTTCTTT
CASSPTIGGRTNTEAFF
>TRBV3-1/TRBV3-2|.|TRBD1|TRBJ1-1
TGTGCCAGCAGCCAAGCTACAGGGGGCGAAGCTTTCTTT
CASSQATGGEAFF
>TRBV11-2|.|.|TRBJ2-5
TGTGCCAGCAGCTTAGTCGCGGCTGGCTACCAAGAGACCCAGTACTTC
CASSLVAAGYQETQYF
>TRBV27|.|TRBD2|TRBJ2-7
TGTGCCAGCAAACCCAAGACGACTAGCGGGAGAAATGCCGAGCAGTACTTC
CASKPKTTSGRNAEQYF
>TRBV7-9|.|TRBD1|TRBJ1-1
TGTGCCAGCAGCGAAATGGCCGTAGGGACAGGGAGCACTGAAGCTTTCTTT
CASSEMAVGTGSTEAFF